This T cell receptor beta chain came from a study of beta chain features in type 1 diabetes. This clone turned up a few times. Germline V gives CDR1 GTSNPN, CDR2 SVGIG (reference sequence). There are 15 residues in the CDR3. The V end lost 0 bases, the J end lost 4 bases, and 13 bases lay between the germline ends. Reverse transcribing all isolated RNA meant expressed TCRB transcripts were sequenced. Data came from immunoSEQ multiplex PCR; TCRdb stores just in-frame clones and leaves some out. This sample has some 330,000 clones, with roughly 9.6% found just once. This sequence originates from a young woman in good health. This chain links TRBV30 with TRBJ1-3; D may be TRBD1 (6 bases). Sequenced input: naive CD4+ T cells from blood. The CDR3 sequence: CAWSVLTGRGNTIYF. The CDR3 nucleotides read TGTGCCTGGAGTGTACTAACAGGGCGAGGAAACACCATATATTTT.